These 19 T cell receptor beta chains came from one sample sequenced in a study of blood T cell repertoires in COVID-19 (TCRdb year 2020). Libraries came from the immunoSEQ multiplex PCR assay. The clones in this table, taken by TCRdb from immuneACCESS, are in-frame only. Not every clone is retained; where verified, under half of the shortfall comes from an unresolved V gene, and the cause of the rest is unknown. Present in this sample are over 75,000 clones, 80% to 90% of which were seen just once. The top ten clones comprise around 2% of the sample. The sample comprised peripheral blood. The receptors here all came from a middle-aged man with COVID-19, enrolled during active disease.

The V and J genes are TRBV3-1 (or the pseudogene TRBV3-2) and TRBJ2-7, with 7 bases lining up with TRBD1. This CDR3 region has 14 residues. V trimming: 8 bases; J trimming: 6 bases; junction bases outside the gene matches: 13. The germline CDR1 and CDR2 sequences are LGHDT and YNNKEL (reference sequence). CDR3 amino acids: CASQASTGSGEQYF. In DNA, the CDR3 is TGTGCCAGCCAAGCTTCGACAGGGTCCGGCGAGCAGTACTTC.

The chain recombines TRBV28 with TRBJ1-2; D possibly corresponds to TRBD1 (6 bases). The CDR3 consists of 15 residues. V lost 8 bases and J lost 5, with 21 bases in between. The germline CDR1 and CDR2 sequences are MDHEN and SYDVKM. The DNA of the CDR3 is TGTGCCAGCCTGGGGGGGGGCCGGATTTGGTATGGCTACACCTTC. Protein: CASLGGGRIWYGYTF.

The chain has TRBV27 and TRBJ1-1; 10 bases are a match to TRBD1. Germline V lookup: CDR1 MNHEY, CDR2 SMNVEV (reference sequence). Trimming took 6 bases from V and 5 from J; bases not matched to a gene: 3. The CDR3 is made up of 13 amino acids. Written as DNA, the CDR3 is TGTGCCAGCAGCCTGGACAGGGGGACTGAAGCTTTCTTT. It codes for CASSLDRGTEAFF.

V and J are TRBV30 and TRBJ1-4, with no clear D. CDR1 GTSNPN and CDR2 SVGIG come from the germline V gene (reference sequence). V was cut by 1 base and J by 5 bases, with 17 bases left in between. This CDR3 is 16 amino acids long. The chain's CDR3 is CAWSEPPEARNEKLFF. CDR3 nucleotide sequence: TGTGCCTGGAGTGAACCCCCGGAGGCTAGGAATGAAAAACTGTTTTTT. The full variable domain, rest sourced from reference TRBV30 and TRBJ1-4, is SQTIHQWPATLVQPVGSPLSLECTVEGTSNPNLYWYRQAAGRGLQLLFYSVGIGQISSEVPQNLSASRPQDRQFILSSKKLLLSDSGFYLCAWSEPPEARNEKLFFGSGTQLSVL.

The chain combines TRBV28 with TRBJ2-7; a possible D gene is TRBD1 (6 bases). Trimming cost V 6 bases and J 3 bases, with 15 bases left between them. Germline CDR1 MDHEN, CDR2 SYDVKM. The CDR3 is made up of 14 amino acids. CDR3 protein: CASRNQGWGYEQYF. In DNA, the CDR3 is TGTGCCAGCAGGAATCAGGGGTGGGGCTACGAGCAGTACTTC. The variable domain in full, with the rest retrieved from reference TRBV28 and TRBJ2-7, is DVKVTQSSRYLVKRTGEKVFLECVQDMDHENMFWYRQDPGLGLRLIYFSYDVKMKEKGDIPEGYSVSREKKERFSLILESASTNQTSMYLCASRNQGWGYEQYFGPGTRLTVT.

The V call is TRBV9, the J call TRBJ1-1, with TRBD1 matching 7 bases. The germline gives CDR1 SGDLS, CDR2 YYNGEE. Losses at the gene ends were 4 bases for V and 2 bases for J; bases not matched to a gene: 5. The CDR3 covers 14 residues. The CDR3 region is CASSRDSQNTEAFF. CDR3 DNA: TGTGCCAGCAGCCGGGACAGCCAAAACACTGAAGCTTTCTTT. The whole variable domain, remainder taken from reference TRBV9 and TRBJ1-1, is DSGVTQTPKHLITATGQRVTLRCSPRSGDLSVYWYQQSLDQGLQFLIQYYNGEERAKGNILERFSAQQFPDLHSELNLSSLELGDSALYFCASSRDSQNTEAFFGQGTRLTVV.

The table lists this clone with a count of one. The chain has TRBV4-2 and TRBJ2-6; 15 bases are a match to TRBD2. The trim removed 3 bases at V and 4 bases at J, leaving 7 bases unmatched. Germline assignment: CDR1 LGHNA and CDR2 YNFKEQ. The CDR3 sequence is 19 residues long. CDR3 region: CASSHGLAGGTRGANVLTF. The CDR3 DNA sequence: TGTGCCAGCAGCCACGGACTAGCGGGGGGGACGCGAGGGGCCAACGTCCTGACTTTC.

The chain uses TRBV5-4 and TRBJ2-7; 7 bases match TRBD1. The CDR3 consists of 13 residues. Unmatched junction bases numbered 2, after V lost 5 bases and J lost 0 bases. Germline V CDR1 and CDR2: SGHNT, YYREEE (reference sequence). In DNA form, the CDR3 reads TGTGCCAGCAGAGGGACAGACTCCTACGAGCAGTACTTC. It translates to CASRGTDSYEQYF.

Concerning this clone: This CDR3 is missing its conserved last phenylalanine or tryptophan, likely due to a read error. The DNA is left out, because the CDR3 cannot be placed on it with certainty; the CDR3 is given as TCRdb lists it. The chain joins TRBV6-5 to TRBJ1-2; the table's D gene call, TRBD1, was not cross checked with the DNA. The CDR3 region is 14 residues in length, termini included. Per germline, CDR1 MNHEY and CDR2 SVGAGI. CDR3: CASSKIQGAGITPG.

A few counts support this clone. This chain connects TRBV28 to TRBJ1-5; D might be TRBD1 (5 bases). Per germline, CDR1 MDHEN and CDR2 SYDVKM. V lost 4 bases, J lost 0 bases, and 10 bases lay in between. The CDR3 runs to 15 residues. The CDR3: CASSWVGLSNQPQHF. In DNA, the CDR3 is TGTGCCAGCAGTTGGGTGGGGCTTAGCAATCAGCCCCAGCATTTT.

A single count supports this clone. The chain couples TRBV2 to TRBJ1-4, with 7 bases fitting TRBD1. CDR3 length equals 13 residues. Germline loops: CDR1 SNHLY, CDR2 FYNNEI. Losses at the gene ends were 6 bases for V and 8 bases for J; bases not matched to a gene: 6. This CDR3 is CASRPDRVEKLFF. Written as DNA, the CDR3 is TGTGCCAGCAGGCCCGACAGGGTGGAAAAACTGTTTTTT.

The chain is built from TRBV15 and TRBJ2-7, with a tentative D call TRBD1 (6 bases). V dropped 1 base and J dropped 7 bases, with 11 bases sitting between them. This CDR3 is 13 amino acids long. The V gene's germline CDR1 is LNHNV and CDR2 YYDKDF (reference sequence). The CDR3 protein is CATSRAQGPEQYF. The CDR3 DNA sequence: TGTGCCACCAGCAGAGCACAGGGCCCAGAGCAGTACTTC.

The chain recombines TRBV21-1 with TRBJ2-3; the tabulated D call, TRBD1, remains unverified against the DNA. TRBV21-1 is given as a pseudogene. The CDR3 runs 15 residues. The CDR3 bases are TGTGCCAGCAGCAGTGACAGGGGGAGCACAGATACGCAGTATTTT. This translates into CASSSDRGSTDTQYF.

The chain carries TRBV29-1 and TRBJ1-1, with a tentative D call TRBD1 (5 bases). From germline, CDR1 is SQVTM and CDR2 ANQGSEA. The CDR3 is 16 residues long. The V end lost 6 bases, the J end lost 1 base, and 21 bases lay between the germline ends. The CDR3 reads CSVSDQTLGQNTEAFF. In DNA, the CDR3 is TGCAGCGTCAGCGACCAAACACTTGGACAGAACACTGAAGCTTTCTTT. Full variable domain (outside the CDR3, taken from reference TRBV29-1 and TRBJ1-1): SAVISQKPSRDICQRGTSLTIQCQVDSQVTMMFWYRQQPGQSLTLIATANQGSEATYESGFVIDKFPISRPNLTFSTLTVSNMSPEDSSIYLCSVSDQTLGQNTEAFFGQGTRLTVV.

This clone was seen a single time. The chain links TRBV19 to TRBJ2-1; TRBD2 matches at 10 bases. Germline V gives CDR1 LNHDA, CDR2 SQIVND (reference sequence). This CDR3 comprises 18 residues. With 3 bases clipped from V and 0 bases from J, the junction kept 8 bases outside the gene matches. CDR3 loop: CASSIQLAGFYSYNEQFF. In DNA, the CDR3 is TGTGCCAGTAGTATCCAACTAGCGGGGTTCTACTCCTACAATGAGCAGTTCTTC.

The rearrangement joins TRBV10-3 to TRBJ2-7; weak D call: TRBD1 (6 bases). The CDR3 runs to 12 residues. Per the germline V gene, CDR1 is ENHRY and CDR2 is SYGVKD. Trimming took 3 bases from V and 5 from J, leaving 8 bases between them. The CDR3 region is CAISERQDEQYF. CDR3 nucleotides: TGTGCCATCAGTGAACGACAGGACGAGCAGTACTTC.

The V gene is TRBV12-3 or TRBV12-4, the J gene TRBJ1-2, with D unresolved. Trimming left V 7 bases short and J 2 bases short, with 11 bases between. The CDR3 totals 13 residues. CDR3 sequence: CASTPGWNYGYTF. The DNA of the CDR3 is TGTGCCAGCACTCCGGGTTGGAACTATGGCTACACCTTC.

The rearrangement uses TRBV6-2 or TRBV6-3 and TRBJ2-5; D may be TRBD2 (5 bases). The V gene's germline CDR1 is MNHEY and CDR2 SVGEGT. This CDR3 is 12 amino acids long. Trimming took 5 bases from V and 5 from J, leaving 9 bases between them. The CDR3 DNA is TGTGCCAGCAGTGGGGTAGCGGAGACCCAGTACTTC. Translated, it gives CASSGVAETQYF.

CDR3 amino acids: CASSFQPAGYNEQFF. The CDR3 region has the DNA TGTGCCAGCAGTTTTCAGCCGGCGGGATACAATGAGCAGTTCTTC. This rearrangement joins TRBV28 to TRBJ2-1; maybe TRBD2 (6 bases). The CDR3 sequence is 15 residues long. The ends were cut back, 3 bases at V and 4 bases at J, with 13 bases in the middle. CDR1 and CDR2 from the germline V gene are MDHEN and SYDVKM.